A selection of T cell receptor beta chains follows, all from one sample in a study of cytomegalovirus exposure and HLA in healthy donors. Profiling relied on immunoSEQ multiplex PCR, and the TCRdb table lists in-frame clones only, not all of them. The data hold under 200,000 clones, with 82% observed a single time. Sequences were obtained from PBMCs. Receptors were obtained from a man aged 45 to 65 in good health and CMV-seropositive. Each CDR3 is given with its conserved first and last residue. D genes are given only for firm matches. For some rows the clone size is stated as once, few or many, or as a class when expanded; others skip it.

V gene	J gene	clone size	D gene	CDR3 protein	CDR3 DNA
TRBV19	TRBJ1-5	NA	NA	CASSLLNQPQHF	TGTGCCAGTAGTCTTCTCAATCAGCCCCAGCATTTT
TRBV5-4	TRBJ2-7	NA	NA	CASSLGGTSYEQYF	TGTGCCAGCAGCTTAGGGGGTACCTCCTACGAGCAGTACTTC
TRBV7-2	TRBJ2-1	few	NA	CASSLMAEAYNEQFF	TGTGCCAGCAGCTTAATGGCAGAGGCCTACAATGAGCAGTTCTTC
TRBV15	TRBJ2-1	NA	NA	CATSRDRGYNEQFF	TGTGCCACCAGCAGAGATCGAGGGTACAATGAGCAGTTCTTC
TRBV2	TRBJ2-7	NA	NA	CASQWGEASYEQYF	TGTGCCAGCCAATGGGGGGAGGCGTCCTACGAGCAGTACTTC
TRBV5-1	TRBJ2-1	NA	NA	CASSLGGSSYNEQFF	TGCGCCAGCAGCTTGGGAGGTAGCTCCTACAATGAGCAGTTCTTC
TRBV6-5	TRBJ1-5	few	NA	CASSYGPGQPQHF	TGTGCCAGCAGTTACGGGCCGGGGCAGCCCCAGCATTTT
TRBV7-8	TRBJ1-1	NA	NA	CASSFIGDTEAFF	TGTGCCAGCAGCTTCATCGGGGACACTGAAGCTTTCTTT
TRBV18	TRBJ2-5	NA	TRBD2	CASSPGGLAGGETQYF	TGTGCCAGCTCACCAGGGGGACTAGCGGGAGGAGAGACCCAGTACTTC
TRBV11-2	TRBJ1-5	few	TRBD1	CASSQTGRNQPQHF	TGTGCCAGCAGCCAGACAGGGCGGAATCAGCCCCAGCATTTT
TRBV30	TRBJ1-6	once	NA	CAWSVPAGGIAPLHF	TGTGCCTGGAGTGTACCCGCCGGGGGGATTGCACCCCTCCACTTT
TRBV28	TRBJ2-3	NA	NA	CASSSHSTDTQYF	TGTGCCAGCAGTTCCCACTCTACAGATACGCAGTATTTT
TRBV2	TRBJ2-5	NA	NA	CASSGGPETQYF	TGTGCCAGCAGCGGGGGGCCAGAGACCCAGTACTTC
TRBV6-5	TRBJ2-7	NA	TRBD1	CASKGQSDSYEQYF	TGTGCCAGTAAGGGACAGTCTGATTCCTACGAGCAGTACTTC
TRBV7-9	TRBJ2-7	NA	NA	CASSSPLTGNPSYEQYF	TGTGCCAGCAGCTCCCCCCTCACAGGGAACCCCTCCTACGAGCAGTACTTC
TRBV6-5	TRBJ1-1	NA	NA	CASSSPGGAHTEAFF	TGTGCCAGCAGTTCCCCGGGGGGGGCGCACACTGAAGCTTTCTTT
TRBV11-1	TRBJ1-1	NA	TRBD1	CASSLEAGGTEAFF	TGTGCCAGCAGCTTAGAGGCAGGGGGCACTGAAGCTTTCTTT
TRBV28	TRBJ2-7	NA	NA	CASSTFGVYEQYF	TGTGCCAGCAGTACCTTCGGGGTTTACGAGCAGTACTTC
TRBV6-1	TRBJ1-5	NA	NA	CASRKDWYSNQPQHF	TGTGCCAGCAGGAAAGACTGGTATAGCAATCAGCCCCAGCATTTT
TRBV7-9	TRBJ2-3	NA	TRBD1	CASSFPGGDTDTQYF	TGTGCCAGCAGTTTCCCAGGGGGCGATACGGATACGCAGTATTTT
TRBV6-5	TRBJ1-1	few	NA	CASGLRGSEAFF	TGTGCCAGCGGTCTCCGGGGGTCTGAAGCTTTCTTT
TRBV6-1	TRBJ2-7	few	NA	CASSDRDKGSYEQYF	TGTGCCAGCAGTGATCGGGACAAAGGCTCCTACGAGCAGTACTTC
TRBV7-3	TRBJ2-5	NA	TRBD1	CASSSTGVETQYF	TGTGCCAGCAGCTCGACAGGGGTGGAGACCCAGTACTTC
TRBV19	TRBJ2-2	NA	NA	CASSRGGNGELFF	TGTGCCAGTAGTAGAGGAGGTAACGGGGAGCTGTTTTTT
TRBV7-9	TRBJ1-1	NA	NA	CASSLGSGTEAFF	TGTGCCAGCAGCTTAGGGTCGGGCACTGAAGCTTTCTTT
TRBV5-1	TRBJ1-3	NA	TRBD1	CASSLGQGRNSGNTIYF	TGCGCCAGCAGCTTGGGACAGGGTAGAAACTCTGGAAACACCATATATTTT
TRBV4-3	TRBJ2-3	NA	TRBD2	CASSQESSGGPDTQYF	TGCGCCAGCAGCCAAGAATCAAGCGGGGGGCCAGATACGCAGTATTTT
TRBV5-1	TRBJ1-4	NA	TRBD1	CASSLDRGGEKLFF	TGCGCCAGCAGCTTGGACAGGGGAGGTGAAAAACTGTTTTTT
TRBV10-3	TRBJ2-3	NA	NA	CAISGWEDTQYF	TGTGCCATCAGTGGGTGGGAGGATACGCAGTATTTT
TRBV2	TRBJ2-5	NA	NA	CASTYAQETQYF	TGTGCCAGCACGTACGCGCAAGAGACCCAGTACTTC
TRBV19	TRBJ1-2	NA	NA	CASSLHSRVGRYYGYTF	TGTGCCAGTAGCCTCCACTCCAGGGTAGGACGGTACTATGGCTACACCTTC
TRBV28	TRBJ2-7	NA	TRBD2	CASSFSSGGTYEQYF	TGTGCCAGCAGTTTTTCTAGCGGGGGGACCTACGAGCAGTACTTC
TRBV7-2	TRBJ2-1	NA	TRBD2	CASSPIAGGPGDEQFF	TGTGCCAGCAGCCCTATTGCGGGAGGCCCTGGGGATGAGCAGTTCTTC
TRBV7-2	TRBJ2-7	NA	TRBD1	CASSSRGNYEQYF	TGTGCCAGCAGCTCCAGGGGGAACTACGAGCAGTACTTC
TRBV9	TRBJ2-1	once	NA	CASSGRAFGEQFF	TGTGCCAGCAGCGGGAGGGCCTTTGGTGAGCAGTTCTTC
TRBV12-2	TRBJ1-4	NA	NA	CASRLSSRRREDEKLFF	TGTGCAAGTCGCTTAAGTAGCCGACGGCGGGAAGATGAAAAACTGTTTTTT
TRBV7-3	TRBJ1-6	NA	NA	CASSLGRNLNSPLHF	TGTGCCAGCAGCTTAGGGAGGAACCTTAATTCACCCCTCCACTTT
TRBV6-5	TRBJ2-7	NA	TRBD2	CASSYRDGRGAIEQYF	TGTGCCAGCAGTTACCGAGACGGGAGGGGGGCGATCGAGCAGTACTTC
TRBV19	TRBJ2-2	NA	TRBD1	CASSSTGDTGELFF	TGTGCCAGTAGCTCGACAGGGGACACCGGGGAGCTGTTTTTT
TRBV19	TRBJ1-6	NA	TRBD1	CAGATGNGSPLHF	TGTGCCGGGGCGACAGGGAACGGTTCACCCCTCCACTTT
TRBV5-6	TRBJ2-1	NA	TRBD2	CASSSRGGGNEQFF	TGTGCCAGCAGCTCCCGGGGGGGAGGGAATGAGCAGTTCTTC
TRBV6-1	TRBJ1-2	NA	TRBD1	CASSEQTGSGYTF	TGTGCCAGCAGTGAACAGACAGGGAGTGGCTACACCTTC